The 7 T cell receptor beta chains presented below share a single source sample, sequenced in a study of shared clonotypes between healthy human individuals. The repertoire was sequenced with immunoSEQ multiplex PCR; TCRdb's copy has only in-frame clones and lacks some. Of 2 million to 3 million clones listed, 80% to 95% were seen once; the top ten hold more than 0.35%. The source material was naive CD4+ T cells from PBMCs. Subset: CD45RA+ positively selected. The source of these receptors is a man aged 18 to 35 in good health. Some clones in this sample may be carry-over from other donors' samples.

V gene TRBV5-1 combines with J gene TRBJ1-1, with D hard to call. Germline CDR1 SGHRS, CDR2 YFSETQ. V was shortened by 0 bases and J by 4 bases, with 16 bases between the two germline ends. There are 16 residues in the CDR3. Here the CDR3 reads CASSLGMGTSSTEAFF. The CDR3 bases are TGCGCCAGCAGCTTGGGGATGGGCACCAGCAGCACTGAAGCTTTCTTT.

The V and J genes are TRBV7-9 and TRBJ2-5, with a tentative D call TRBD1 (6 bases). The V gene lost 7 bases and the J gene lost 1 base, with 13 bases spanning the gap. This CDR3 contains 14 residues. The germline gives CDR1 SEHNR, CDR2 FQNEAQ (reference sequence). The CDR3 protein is CASTLSGAQETQYF. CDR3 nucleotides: TGTGCCAGCACCCTATCAGGGGCCCAAGAGACCCAGTACTTC. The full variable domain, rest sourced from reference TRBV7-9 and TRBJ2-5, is DTGVSQNPRHKITKRGQNVTFRCDPISEHNRLYWYRQTLGQGPEFLTYFQNEAQLEKSRLLSDRFSAERPKGSFSTLEIQRTEQGDSAMYLCASTLSGAQETQYFGPGTRLLVL.

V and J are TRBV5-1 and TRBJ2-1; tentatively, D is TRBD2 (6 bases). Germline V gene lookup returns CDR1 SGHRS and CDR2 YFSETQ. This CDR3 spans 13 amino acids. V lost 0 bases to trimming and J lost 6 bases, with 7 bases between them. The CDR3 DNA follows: TGCGCCAGCAGCTTGGGGACTATCAATGAGCAGTTCTTC. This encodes CASSLGTINEQFF.

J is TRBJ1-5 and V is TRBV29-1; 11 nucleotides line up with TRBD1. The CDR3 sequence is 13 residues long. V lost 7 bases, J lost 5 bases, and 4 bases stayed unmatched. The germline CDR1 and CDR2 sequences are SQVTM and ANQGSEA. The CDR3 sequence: CSAGTGGDQPQHF. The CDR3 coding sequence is TGCAGCGCTGGGACAGGGGGGGATCAGCCCCAGCATTTT.

DNA of the CDR3: TGTGCCAGCTCACCATCGATCCCAGGGACAGAGAGCTCCTACGAGCAGTACTTC. Translating it yields CASSPSIPGTESSYEQYF. The rearrangement links TRBV18 to TRBJ2-7; 7 nucleotides match TRBD1. This CDR3 is 18 amino acids long. CDR1 KGHSH and CDR2 LQKENI come from the germline V gene. Losses at the gene ends were 2 bases for V and 0 bases for J; bases not matched to a gene: 13.

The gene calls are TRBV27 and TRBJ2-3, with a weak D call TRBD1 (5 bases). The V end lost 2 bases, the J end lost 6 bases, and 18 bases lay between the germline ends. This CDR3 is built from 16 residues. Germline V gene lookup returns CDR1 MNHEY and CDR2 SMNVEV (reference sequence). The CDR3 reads CASSLRTPRVSDTQYF. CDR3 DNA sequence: TGTGCCAGCAGTTTACGGACACCTAGGGTATCGGATACGCAGTATTTT.

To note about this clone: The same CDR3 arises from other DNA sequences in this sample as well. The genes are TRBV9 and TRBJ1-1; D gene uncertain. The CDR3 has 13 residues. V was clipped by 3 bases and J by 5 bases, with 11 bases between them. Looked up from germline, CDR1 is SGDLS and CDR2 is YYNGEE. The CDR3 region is CASSAEGGTEAFF. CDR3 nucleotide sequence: TGTGCCAGCAGCGCGGAGGGAGGGACTGAAGCTTTCTTT.